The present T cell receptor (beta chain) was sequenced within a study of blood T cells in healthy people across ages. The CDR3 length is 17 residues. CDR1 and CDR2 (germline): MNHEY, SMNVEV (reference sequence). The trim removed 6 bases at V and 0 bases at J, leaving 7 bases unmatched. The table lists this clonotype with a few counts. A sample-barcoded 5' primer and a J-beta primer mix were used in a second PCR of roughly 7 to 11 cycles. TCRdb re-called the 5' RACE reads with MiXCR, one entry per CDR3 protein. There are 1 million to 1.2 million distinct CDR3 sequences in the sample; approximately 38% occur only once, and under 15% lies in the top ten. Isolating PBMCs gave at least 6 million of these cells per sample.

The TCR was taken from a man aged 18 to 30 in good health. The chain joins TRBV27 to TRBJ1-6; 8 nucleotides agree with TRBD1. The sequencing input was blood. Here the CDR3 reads CASRRTGPSSYNSPLHF. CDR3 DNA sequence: TGTGCCAGCAGGCGGACAGGGCCGAGCTCCTATAATTCACCCCTCCACTTT.